What follows describes a single T cell receptor (beta chain). Germline-derived CDR1 and CDR2 are LGHDT and YNNKEL (reference sequence). This CDR3 contains 16 residues. Trimming took off 1 base at V and 2 bases at J, with 14 bases between the two ends. Clones were read by immunoSEQ multiplex PCR, and TCRdb kept only the in-frame ones, dropping some. In the table there are 100,000 to 150,000 clones, approximately 68% of which are singletons. The data are from a study of blood T cell repertoires in COVID-19. The TCR originated in a woman in her 70s with acute or convalescent COVID-19. The source material was peripheral blood. J is TRBJ2-5 and V is TRBV3-1 (or the pseudogene TRBV3-2); D is ambiguous. In DNA form, the CDR3 reads TGTGCCAGCAGCCAAGTTGAGAGGCTGGTACAAGAGACCCAGTACTTC. It specifies CASSQVERLVQETQYF.